Listed here is a single T cell receptor (beta chain). One base away lies a much larger clone, so this may be a sequencing read error. Stated time point: newly diagnosed GD, antithyroid drugs for less than 3 months. The TCR library was made from RNA that had been extracted from PBMCs in TRIzol. The sample originates from a study of regulatory T cells in long-lasting Graves disease. With iRepertoire HTBI primers and Arm-PCR of CDR3 regions, TCR beta libraries were built. TCRdb reanalysed the multiplex PCR reads using MiXCR and keeps one entry per CDR3 protein. Found here are almost 450,000 distinct CDR3 sequences, 16% of them singletons; the top ten hold approximately 12%. These same data were also listed under a study on T cells in Graves' hyperthyroidism and ophthalmopathy.

The sequence came from a woman aged 30 to 39 with Graves disease. The sequencing here drew on peripheral blood mononuclear cells (PBMCs), taken at new diagnosis, from a patient treated with antithyroid drugs.

As DNA, the CDR3 is TGTGCCAGCAGCCAAGGGTCGGGACAGGGCTACGAGCTGTACTTC. It encodes CASSQGSGQGYELYF. The genes are TRBV4-2 and TRBJ2-7, with 9 nucleotides matching TRBD1. The V gene's germline CDR1 is LGHNA and CDR2 YNFKEQ. This CDR3 has 15 residues.